Included here is one T cell receptor beta chain sequence, with context. Its matching antigen is unknown. Assay used: immunoSEQ multiplex PCR; TCRdb lists only in-frame clones, some missing. The sample yields approximately 150,000 clones, approximately 90% seen once. Deletions cut 3 bases from V and 2 bases from J, with 4 bases between. This CDR3 is built from 12 residues. This record belongs to a study of T cell responses to AZD1222 COVID-19 vaccine. Study findings and constraints: Of the AZD1222 recipients, only six were seropositive at baseline.

J is TRBJ1-2 and V is TRBV12-3 or TRBV12-4; D unclear. This TCR came from an adult who received the MenACWY meningococcal vaccine as a control. This sample comprised peripheral blood, obtained 28 days after the second dose of the MenACWY control vaccine. The CDR3 DNA follows: TGTGCCAGCAGTTTTGGAAACTATGGCTACACCTTC. Translation gives CASSFGNYGYTF.